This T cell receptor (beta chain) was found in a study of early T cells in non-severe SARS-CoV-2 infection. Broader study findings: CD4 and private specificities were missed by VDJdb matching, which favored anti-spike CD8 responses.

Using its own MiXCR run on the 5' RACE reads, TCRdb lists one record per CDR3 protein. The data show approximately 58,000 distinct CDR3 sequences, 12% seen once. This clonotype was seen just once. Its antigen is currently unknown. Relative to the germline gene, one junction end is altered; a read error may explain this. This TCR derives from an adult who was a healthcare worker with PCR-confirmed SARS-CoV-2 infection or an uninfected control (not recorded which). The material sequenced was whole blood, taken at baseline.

CDR3: CSVAYREQLF. The CDR3 DNA follows: TGCAGCGTTGCTTATCGTGAGCAGCTCTTC. V is TRBV29-1 and J is TRBJ2-1; D uncertain. Germline assignment: CDR1 SQVTM and CDR2 ANQGSEA. The CDR3 loop spans 10 amino acids.